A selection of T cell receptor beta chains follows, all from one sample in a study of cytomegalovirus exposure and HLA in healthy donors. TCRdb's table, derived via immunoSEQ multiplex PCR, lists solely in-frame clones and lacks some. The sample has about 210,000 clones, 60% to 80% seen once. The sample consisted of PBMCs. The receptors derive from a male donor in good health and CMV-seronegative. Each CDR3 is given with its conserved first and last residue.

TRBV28	CASSFSPRRATEAFF
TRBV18	CASSPDWSGNTIYF
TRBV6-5	CASRPGQGTLDIYF
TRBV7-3	CASSSSSGGPHEQFF
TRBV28	CASSLQGVPQTSYEQYF
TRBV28	CASSSQTGNNSPLHF
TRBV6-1	CASSTHRGLIEKLFF
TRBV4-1	CASSQDPGQGVTEAFF
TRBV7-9	CASSFISGTSYGYTF
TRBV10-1	CASRADRDREFEQYF
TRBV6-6	CASSSITGERGYEQYF
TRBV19	CASSTTGDGGYTF
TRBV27	CASSLGGQGYGYTF
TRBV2	CASSGQMDTEAFF
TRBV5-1	CASSLASGGNYNEQFF
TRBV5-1	CASSLLGEASYEQYF
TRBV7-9	CASSRTRGAAYDEQFF
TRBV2	CATRPGYTGELFF
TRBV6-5	CASSNRGVSGNTIYF
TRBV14	CASSPVAGVSYEQYF
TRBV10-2	CASSLQGARYEQYF
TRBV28	CASSPRGGGETQYF
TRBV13	CASTYDRANTEAFF
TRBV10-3	CAIRPDRGRGYTF
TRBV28	CASKGGRAYQETQYF
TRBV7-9	CASSLPDSQETQYF